This is a list of T cell receptor beta chains from one sample in a study of shared clonotypes between healthy human individuals. TCRdb's copy holds only in-frame clones and misses some; the assay was immunoSEQ multiplex PCR. The table has about 600,000 clones, roughly four fifths seen once. Sequencing was done on a sample of PBMCs. The source is a middle-aged woman in good health. Some clones in this sample may be carry-over from other donors' samples. Both conserved end residues are part of each CDR3. D genes are given only for firm matches. A clone size is listed for some rows: how often the clone was seen (once, few, many), or a class if it is expanded.

cdr3_nt cdr3_aa j_call clone_size v_call d_call
TGTGCCAGCAGCCGGGGACCCCAAACCGGGGAGCTGTTTTTT CASSRGPQTGELFF TRBJ2-2 many TRBV4-2 NA
TGTGCCTGGAGTAGGCTAGCGGGGGTCTACAATGAGCAGTTCTTC CAWSRLAGVYNEQFF TRBJ2-1 NA TRBV30 TRBD2
TGTGCCACCAGCAGAGACAGGGCGGGAGAGACCCAGTACTTC CATSRDRAGETQYF TRBJ2-5 once TRBV15 NA
TGTGCCAGCAGCCTTAGTGGGGACGAGCAGTACTTC CASSLSGDEQYF TRBJ2-7 NA TRBV14 NA
TGTGCCAGCAGCTTACGTTTAGCGGGATTCAATGAGCAGTTCTTC CASSLRLAGFNEQFF TRBJ2-1 NA TRBV7-9 TRBD2
TGTGCCAGCAGTTACGGACTAGAGGGAAATGAGCAGTTCTTC CASSYGLEGNEQFF TRBJ2-1 NA TRBV6-5 TRBD2
TGTGCCAGCAGTTTAGGCCAGGGGGACTACGAGCAGTACTTC CASSLGQGDYEQYF TRBJ2-7 few TRBV2 TRBD1
TGTGCCAGCAGCCCCCCCCAGGCTCACGAGCAGTACTTC CASSPPQAHEQYF TRBJ2-7 NA TRBV9 NA
TGTGCCAGCAGTGGACTAGCGGGAGAACAGTTCTTC CASSGLAGEQFF TRBJ2-1 NA TRBV2 TRBD2
TGCGCCAGCAGCCACAGGGGGTACGAGCAGTACTTC CASSHRGYEQYF TRBJ2-7 NA TRBV5-1 TRBD1
TGTGCCAGCAGCTCCCGGAGACTAGCGGGATACGAGCAGTACTTC CASSSRRLAGYEQYF TRBJ2-7 few TRBV7-8 TRBD2
TGTGCCAGCAGCGTAGCCGAGGGTAAGGCAGAGCAGTTCTTC CASSVAEGKAEQFF TRBJ2-1 few TRBV9 NA
TGTGCCAGCAGCGTAGGCAGTGACCAAGAGACCCAGTACTTC CASSVGSDQETQYF TRBJ2-5 NA TRBV9 NA
TGTGCCAGCAGCGAGACTAGCGGGAGGGAAGAGACCCAGTACTTC CASSETSGREETQYF TRBJ2-5 NA TRBV28 TRBD2
TGTGCCAGCAGCCCCGGGGGGAGCTCCTACGAGCAGTACTTC CASSPGGSSYEQYF TRBJ2-7 NA TRBV7-2 TRBD2
TGTGCCAGCAGTCCCCCGGGAGATTCTGGGGCCAACGTCCTGACTTTC CASSPPGDSGANVLTF TRBJ2-6 NA TRBV28 NA
TGTGCCAGCAGGCCGGGACAGGGAGGCACCGGGGAGCTGTTTTTT CASRPGQGGTGELFF TRBJ2-2 once TRBV6-6 TRBD1
TGTGCCAGCAGTGGGCATCGTGGGGGGAATCAGCCCCAGCATTTT CASSGHRGGNQPQHF TRBJ1-5 NA TRBV2 NA
TGTGCCAGCAGTTTTGGGCCCCAAGAGACCCAGTACTTC CASSFGPQETQYF TRBJ2-5 few TRBV6-5 NA
TGTGCCAGCAGCACATCGACAGGGGGCTTCAACGAGCAGTACTTC CASSTSTGGFNEQYF TRBJ2-7 NA TRBV9 TRBD1
TGTGCCAGCAGCTTAACGGGAGGAGCCGATACGCAGTATTTT CASSLTGGADTQYF TRBJ2-3 NA TRBV7-3 NA
TGCGCCAGCAGCCATTTTGGACAGGGCCACTCTGGAAACACCATATATTTT CASSHFGQGHSGNTIYF TRBJ1-3 NA TRBV4-1 TRBD1
TGTGCCAGCTCTGAAGGGGAGACCCAGTACTTC CASSEGETQYF TRBJ2-5 NA TRBV18 NA
TGTGCCAGCAGCTTCACGACGAACACTGAAGCTTTCTTT CASSFTTNTEAFF TRBJ1-1 many TRBV7-9 NA
TGTGCCTGGAGTGTAAGGGTAGACGGGGTCGGTGAGCAGTTCTTC CAWSVRVDGVGEQFF TRBJ2-1 many TRBV30 NA
TGTGCCAGCAGCTCAGTCAGCGGGTCGGCGACCCAGTACTTC CASSSVSGSATQYF TRBJ2-5 NA TRBV11-2 NA
TGTGCCAGCAGGGAGGACTACACCCAAGAGACCCAGTACTTC CASREDYTQETQYF TRBJ2-5 NA TRBV7-2 NA
TGCAGCGTCACTAGTAACACCGGGGAGCTGTTTTTT CSVTSNTGELFF TRBJ2-2 few TRBV29-1 NA
TGTGCCAGCAGCTCCCGGGCGGAAAACACTGAAGCTTTCTTT CASSSRAENTEAFF TRBJ1-1 once TRBV28 NA
TGTGCCAGCAGCTTGGGACAGGGGGCGATCACTGAAGCTTTCTTT CASSLGQGAITEAFF TRBJ1-1 once TRBV5-8 TRBD1
TGTGCCAGCAGCCCCGGATGGGGTTCAGATACGCAGTATTTT CASSPGWGSDTQYF TRBJ2-3 NA TRBV7-3 NA
TGTGCCAGCAGCATCCAGGGACACACAGATACGCAGTATTTT CASSIQGHTDTQYF TRBJ2-3 NA TRBV9 NA
TGTGCCAGCAGTCTTACTCGACTAGCGCATCACAATGAGCAGTTCTTC CASSLTRLAHHNEQFF TRBJ2-1 once TRBV27 TRBD2
TGTGCCAGCAGCGTAGCTGCCAGCTCTGGGGCCAACGTCCTGACTTTC CASSVAASSGANVLTF TRBJ2-6 NA TRBV9 NA
TGTGCCAGTGACAATTTCGCTGGGGCCAACGTCCTGACTTTC CASDNFAGANVLTF TRBJ2-6 NA TRBV5-6 NA
TGTGCCAGTGGGCCCAGTCAAGAGACCCAGTACTTC CASGPSQETQYF TRBJ2-5 once TRBV7-9 NA
TGTGCCAGCAGCTCAGGAGTGGCCTACGAGCAGTACTTC CASSSGVAYEQYF TRBJ2-7 once TRBV7-9 NA
TGTGCCAGCAGCCCTCTCGGCAGGGACTACGAGCAGTACTTC CASSPLGRDYEQYF TRBJ2-7 NA TRBV11-3 NA
TGTGCCAGCAGCCCGACAGGCGATAGACACGAGCAGTACTTC CASSPTGDRHEQYF TRBJ2-7 NA TRBV7-9 NA
TGTGCCAGCAGCTTACTTAGCCAGGAGCAGTTCTTC CASSLLSQEQFF TRBJ2-1 NA TRBV7-3 NA
TGCAGCGTTGGGGGGCCGACAGGGGGCACGGGCTACACCTTC CSVGGPTGGTGYTF TRBJ1-2 NA TRBV29-1 TRBD1
TGTGCCAGCAGTCCAAGCGCGATGGTAGGCAAAAACATTCAGTACTTC CASSPSAMVGKNIQYF TRBJ2-4 NA TRBV7-3 NA
TGCGCCAGCAGCTTGACCCCCGCAGGCAGAAAAACTGAAGCTTTCTTT CASSLTPAGRKTEAFF TRBJ1-1 NA TRBV5-1 NA
TGTGCCAGCAGCTTTAGCGGGAGCGCTGGGGCCAACGTCCTGACTTTC CASSFSGSAGANVLTF TRBJ2-6 NA TRBV5-7 TRBD2
TGTGCCAGCAGCTTACCAGCGGGCTCCTACGAGCAGTACTTC CASSLPAGSYEQYF TRBJ2-7 once TRBV7-9 NA
TGTGCCAGCAGTACCCCGGGACAGACGGGGGATGGCTACACCTTC CASSTPGQTGDGYTF TRBJ1-2 NA TRBV28 TRBD1
TGTGCCAGCAGTAGTACGGGAATTTACAATGAGCAGTTCTTC CASSSTGIYNEQFF TRBJ2-1 few TRBV25-1 NA
TGTGCCAGCACCCGACGGAACACTGAAGCTTTCTTT CASTRRNTEAFF TRBJ1-1 NA TRBV28 NA
TGTGCCAGCAGTTTAGTGGGACTAGGTGTGACAACCAAAAACATTCAGTACTTC CASSLVGLGVTTKNIQYF TRBJ2-4 NA TRBV28 TRBD2
TGCGCCAGCAGCTTGGGGGCTAGCGGTAAAGAGACCCAGTACTTC CASSLGASGKETQYF TRBJ2-5 NA TRBV5-1 TRBD2
TGTGCCAGCAGTCCCCGAGGGGACACTTACTCCTACGAGCAGTACTTC CASSPRGDTYSYEQYF TRBJ2-7 NA TRBV2 NA
TGTGCCAGCAGCTTATATCGGTCTGAGGCCTACGAGCAGTACTTC CASSLYRSEAYEQYF TRBJ2-7 once TRBV7-3 NA
TGTGCCAGCAACCTCGAGGTTCTCACTGAAGCTTTCTTT CASNLEVLTEAFF TRBJ1-1 NA TRBV7-9 NA
TGTGCCAGCAGTTTGAGGGTAGCGGGAGATACGCAGTATTTT CASSLRVAGDTQYF TRBJ2-3 NA TRBV27 TRBD2
TGTGCCAGCAGCGCCGACCTCGACAGGGGAACTGAAGCTTTCTTT CASSADLDRGTEAFF TRBJ1-1 NA TRBV5-4 TRBD1